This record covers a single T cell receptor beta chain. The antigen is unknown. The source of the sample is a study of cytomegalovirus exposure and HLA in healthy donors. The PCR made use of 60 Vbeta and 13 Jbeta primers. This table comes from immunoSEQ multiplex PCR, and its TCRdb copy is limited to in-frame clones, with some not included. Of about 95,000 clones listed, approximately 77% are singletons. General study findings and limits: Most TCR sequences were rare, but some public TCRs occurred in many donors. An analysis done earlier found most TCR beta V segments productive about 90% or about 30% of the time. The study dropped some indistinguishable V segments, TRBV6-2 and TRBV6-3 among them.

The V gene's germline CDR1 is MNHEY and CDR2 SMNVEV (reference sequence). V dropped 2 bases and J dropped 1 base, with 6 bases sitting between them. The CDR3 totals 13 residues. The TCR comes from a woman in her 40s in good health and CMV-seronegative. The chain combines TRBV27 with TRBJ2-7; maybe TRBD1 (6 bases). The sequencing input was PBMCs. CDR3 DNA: TGTGCCAGCAGTTTACAGGGGTCCTACGAGCAGTACTTC. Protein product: CASSLQGSYEQYF.